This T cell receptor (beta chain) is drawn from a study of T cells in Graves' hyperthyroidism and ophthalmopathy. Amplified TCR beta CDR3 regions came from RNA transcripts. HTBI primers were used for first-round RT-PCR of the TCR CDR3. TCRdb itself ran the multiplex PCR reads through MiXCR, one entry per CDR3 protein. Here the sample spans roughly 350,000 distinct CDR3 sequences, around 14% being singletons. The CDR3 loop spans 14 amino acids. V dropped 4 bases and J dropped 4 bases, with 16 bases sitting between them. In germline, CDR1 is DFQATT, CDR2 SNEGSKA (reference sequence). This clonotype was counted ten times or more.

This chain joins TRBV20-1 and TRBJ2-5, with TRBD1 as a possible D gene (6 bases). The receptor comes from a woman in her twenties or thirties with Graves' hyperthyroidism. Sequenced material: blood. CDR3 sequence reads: CSAIRGLDRETQYF. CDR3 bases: TGCAGTGCTATCAGGGGTCTCGATAGAGAGACCCAGTACTTC.